These 5 T cell receptor beta chains came from one sample sequenced in a study of T cells in localized non-small cell lung cancer (dated by TCRdb to 2019 to 2021). Libraries were made using the immunoSEQ multiplex PCR assay. What TCRdb holds here is the immuneACCESS table cut down to in-frame rearrangements. Part of the clones is not present; checked against another copy, under half of the missing clones reflect an unresolved V gene, and the others are unexplained. The sample includes 30,000 to 45,000 clones, with 81% observed a single time. The top ten constitute approximately 7.4% of the sample. Sequenced here: peripheral blood mononuclear cells, sampled before any cancer treatment. These receptors came from a male donor aged 60 or older with stage II lung adenocarcinoma.

The genes are TRBV10-3 and TRBJ1-3; tentatively, D is TRBD1 (6 bases). Germline V gives CDR1 ENHRY, CDR2 SYGVKD. The CDR3 totals 18 residues. Between the trimmed V and J ends, which lost 3 bases and 4 bases, there was a span of 22 bases. Here the CDR3 DNA reads TGTGCCATCAGTGATCCTTTTCAGACAGGCCCGGCCGGAAACACCATATATTTT. It yields the protein CAISDPFQTGPAGNTIYF.

This clone ranks as medium-sized. This chain links TRBV18 with TRBJ1-1; no clear D. Germline CDR1 is KGHSH and CDR2 is LQKENI. This CDR3 contains 14 residues. Deletions cut 5 bases from V and 0 bases from J, with 10 bases between. The DNA for the CDR3 is TGTGCCAGCTCAGTCAAGGGCATGAACACTGAAGCTTTCTTT. Protein: CASSVKGMNTEAFF.

This sequence joins TRBV30 and TRBJ1-2; D ambiguous. The V end lost 8 bases, the J end lost 1 base, and 11 bases lay between the germline ends. The CDR3 consists of 12 residues. Per the germline V gene, CDR1 is GTSNPN and CDR2 is SVGIG (reference sequence). The CDR3 DNA follows: TGTGCCCTCCGGGCCGTTAACTATGGCTACACCTTC. This sequence encodes CALRAVNYGYTF.

CDR3 loop: CAGSSGPGETQYF. DNA for the CDR3: TGTGCCGGGTCTAGCGGGCCCGGGGAGACCCAGTACTTC. The chain carries TRBV2 and TRBJ2-5; TRBD2 aligns across 8 bases. Germline assignment: CDR1 SNHLY and CDR2 FYNNEI. Germline trimming cut 11 bases from V and 5 bases from J; bases unmatched to any gene: 10. This CDR3 comprises 13 residues.

This chain links TRBV28 with TRBJ1-2, with 9 bases matching TRBD1. The CDR3 spans 19 residues. Germline V gives CDR1 MDHEN, CDR2 SYDVKM. V lost 5 bases, J lost 4 bases, and 20 bases stayed unmatched. The CDR3 here is CASSQRSGQGWSFRYGYTF. The DNA of the CDR3 is TGTGCCAGCAGTCAAAGGTCGGGACAGGGCTGGAGCTTTCGCTATGGCTACACCTTC.